The 10 T cell receptor beta chains presented below share a single source sample, sequenced in a study of CD8 T cells in ankylosing spondylitis. Each CDR3 protein gets one entry after TCRdb re-called the 5' RACE reads with MiXCR. The sample records under 170,000 distinct CDR3 sequences, roughly 44% being singletons. Sequences were obtained from synovial fluid, either unsorted or a sorted T cell fraction (not recorded which). Receptors originate from a male donor with ankylosing spondylitis.

The chain employs TRBV28 and TRBJ2-3, with 9 bases lining up with TRBD2. The CDR3 has 16 amino acids. CDR1 and CDR2 from the germline V gene are MDHEN and SYDVKM. Trimming at V came to 6 bases and at J to 2 bases, leaving 9 bases not matched to a gene. This CDR3 is CASRGGSGGVTDTQYF. In DNA, the CDR3 is TGTGCCAGCAGGGGGGGTAGCGGGGGAGTCACAGATACGCAGTATTTT.

This clonotype was detected once. This sequence joins TRBV15 and TRBJ1-5; 7 bases map to TRBD1. Germline V gene data show CDR1 as LNHNV and CDR2 as YYDKDF (reference sequence). The CDR3 runs to 15 residues. J lost 5 bases, V lost 1 base, and 5 bases had no gene match. As DNA, the CDR3 is TGTGCCACCAGCAGAGCTGACAGGGAGGATCAGCCCCAGCATTTT. Its translation is CATSRADREDQPQHF.

The chain links TRBV10-3 to TRBJ2-3; maybe TRBD1 (5 bases). The CDR3 spans 17 residues. Germline assignment: CDR1 ENHRY and CDR2 SYGVKD. Trimming removed 8 bases from V and 0 bases from J, with 21 bases in between. CDR3 coding DNA: TGTGCCATCTCCCCCCTCGTAGACAGCTCTAGCACAGATACGCAGTATTTT. Amino acids: CAISPLVDSSSTDTQYF.

This clonotype was detected many times. The rearrangement links TRBV28 to TRBJ1-1; 9 bases agree with TRBD1. The CDR3 totals 14 residues. With V trimmed by 3 bases and J by 3 bases, 2 bases remained unmatched. Germline assignment: CDR1 MDHEN and CDR2 SYDVKM. The CDR3 sequence: CASSLGQGDTEAFF. CDR3 in DNA: TGTGCCAGCAGTTTGGGACAGGGTGACACTGAAGCTTTCTTT.

This clonotype has a handful of counts. V is TRBV29-1 and J is TRBJ2-1, with D tentatively TRBD2 (6 bases). Germline V gene data show CDR1 as SQVTM and CDR2 as ANQGSEA. The CDR3 extends over 14 amino acids. Trimming took 4 bases from V and 5 from J, leaving 15 bases between them. CDR3 in amino acids: CSVVFRGTHNEQFF. DNA of the CDR3: TGCAGCGTTGTTTTCCGGGGGACTCACAATGAGCAGTTCTTC.

This clonotype appeared a few times. This chain links TRBV4-2 with TRBJ2-3, with TRBD2 matching over 8 bases. The V and J ends lost 0 bases and 6 bases, in that order; junction bases with no gene match: 8. CDR1 is LGHNA, CDR2 YNFKEQ, per germline. The CDR3 consists of 16 residues. The CDR3 DNA follows: TGTGCCAGCAGCCAAGAAAGTGCAGCGGGAGCGGATACGCAGTATTTT. Its protein is CASSQESAAGADTQYF.

The gene calls are TRBV27 and TRBJ1-2; a possible D gene is TRBD1 (6 bases). CDR3 length equals 14 residues. V lost 5 bases, J lost 2 bases, and 12 bases lay in between. The germline V gene encodes CDR1 MNHEY and CDR2 SMNVEV (reference sequence). This chain's CDR3 is CASSTQTGNYGYTF. CDR3 nucleotide sequence: TGTGCCAGCAGTACCCAAACAGGGAACTATGGCTACACCTTC.

This clonotype is deemed medium-sized. V is TRBV29-1 and J is TRBJ2-1; no reliable D call. Trimming removed 3 bases at V and 5 bases at J, with 17 bases between. Looked up from germline, CDR1 is SQVTM and CDR2 is ANQGSEA. The CDR3 has 15 residues. The CDR3 sequence: CSVEGGVRSNNEQFF. CDR3 coding DNA: TGCAGCGTTGAGGGTGGGGTGCGGTCTAACAATGAGCAGTTCTTC.

This clonotype turned up a few times. The chain combines TRBV11-2 with TRBJ2-1, with TRBD2 matching over 12 bases. The germline V gene encodes CDR1 SGHAT and CDR2 FQNNGV. J was trimmed by 4 bases and V by 5 bases; bases with no gene match: 6. The CDR3 totals 16 residues. The CDR3 here is CASSLQTSGGYNEQFF. The CDR3 DNA follows: TGTGCCAGCAGCCTCCAGACTAGCGGGGGTTACAATGAGCAGTTCTTC. The full variable domain, completed using reference TRBV11-2 and TRBJ2-1, is EAGVAQSPRYKIIEKRQSVAFWCNPISGHATLYWYQQILGQGPKLLIQFQNNGVVDDSQLPKDRFSAERLKGVDSTLKIQPAKLEDSAVYLCASSLQTSGGYNEQFFGPGTRLTVL.

There are many counts of this clonotype. The chain links TRBV15 to TRBJ1-2; 10 nucleotides line up with TRBD1. Trimming took 3 bases from V and 5 from J; bases not matched to a gene: 3. The CDR3 length is 14 residues. Germline CDR1 and CDR2: LNHNV and YYDKDF (reference sequence). CDR3 in amino acids: CATSSGQGEYGYTF. The CDR3 DNA reads TGTGCCACCAGCAGCGGACAGGGGGAGTATGGCTACACCTTC.